The 8 T cell receptor beta chains below come from one sample, sequenced in a study of blood T cells in healthy people across ages. A second PCR of roughly 7 to 11 cycles used a sample-barcoded 5' primer and a J-beta primer mix. TCRdb processed the 5' RACE reads anew with MiXCR; each CDR3 protein has one entry. Of about 780,000 distinct CDR3 sequences in the sample, 46% were seen once. Sample: blood. The receptors come from a man older than 75 in good health.

In this sample, this clonotype turned up a few times. This chain joins TRBV7-3 and TRBJ2-7, with D perhaps being TRBD1 or TRBD2 (6 bases each). The CDR3 sequence is 15 residues long. Trimming pared 1 base from V and 3 bases from J, leaving 13 bases between. The germline V gene has CDR1 SGHTA and CDR2 FQGTGA. CDR3 amino acids: CASSLNGGGNYEQYF. The DNA of the CDR3 is TGTGCCAGCAGCTTAAATGGGGGCGGGAACTACGAGCAGTACTTC.

The rearrangement joins TRBV9 to TRBJ2-7; the match to TRBD1 covers 7 bases. With V trimmed by 2 bases and J by 0 bases, 5 bases remained unmatched. Germline assignment: CDR1 SGDLS and CDR2 YYNGEE. The CDR3 spans 15 residues. CDR3 sequence reads: CASSVGTDGSYEQYF. The CDR3 DNA follows: TGTGCCAGCAGCGTCGGGACAGACGGCTCCTACGAGCAGTACTTC.

This clonotype was seen more than once but under ten times. The chain couples TRBV7-2 to TRBJ2-5; 11 bases fit TRBD2. The germline V gene encodes CDR1 SGHTA and CDR2 FQGNSA. The V gene end was trimmed by 5 bases and the J gene end by 5 bases; junction bases not matched to a gene: 10. The CDR3 spans 16 residues. The CDR3 reads CASSPIGLAGPETQYF. The CDR3 nucleotides are TGTGCCAGCAGCCCAATAGGACTAGCGGGTCCGGAGACCCAGTACTTC.

The V gene is TRBV2, the J gene TRBJ2-3; 8 nucleotides align to TRBD2. CDR1 and CDR2 (germline): SNHLY, FYNNEI. CDR3 length: 15 amino acids. The V gene end was trimmed by 4 bases and the J gene end by 4 bases; junction bases not matched to a gene: 7. In DNA, the CDR3 is TGTGCCAGCAGTGTCGAGGCGGGAGGATCAGATACGCAGTATTTT. This gives the protein CASSVEAGGSDTQYF. Together with reference TRBV2 and TRBJ2-3, the CDR3 gives the full variable domain: EPEVTQTPSHQVTQMGQEVILRCVPISNHLYFYWYRQILGQKVEFLVSFYNNEISEKSEIFDDQFSVERPDGSNFTLKIRSTKLEDSAMYFCASSVEAGGSDTQYFGPGTRLTVL.

CDR3 DNA: TGCAGCGTTGTGGTAGGGGGTGACGAGCAGTACTTC. It specifies CSVVVGGDEQYF. V and J are TRBV29-1 and TRBJ2-7, with D perhaps matching TRBD1 (6 bases). This CDR3 has 12 amino acids. The V gene lost 4 bases and the J gene lost 5 bases, with 12 bases spanning the gap. The germline V gene encodes CDR1 SQVTM and CDR2 ANQGSEA.

Notes on this clonotype: The junction departs from germline at one end; a sequencing error may be responsible. This chain joins TRBV7-9 and TRBJ2-1; unclear D gene. Germline V CDR1 and CDR2: SEHNR, FQNEAQ (reference sequence). The length of the CDR3 is 14 residues. The CDR3 here is CASGLVAIYNEQFF. The CDR3, as DNA: TGTGCCAGCGGCTTAGTTGCAATCTACAATGAGCAGTTCTTC. Combining the CDR3 with reference TRBV7-9 and TRBJ2-1 gives the whole variable domain DTGVSQNPRHKITKRGQNVTFRCDPISEHNRLYWYRQTLGQGPEFLTYFQNEAQLEKSRLLSDRFSAERPKGSFSTLEIQRTEQGDSAMYLCASGLVAIYNEQFFGPGTRLTVL.

This clonotype showed up just a few times. The gene calls are TRBV7-9 and TRBJ2-2; D gene unclear. The V end lost 11 bases, the J end lost 1 base, and 14 bases lay between the germline ends. Germline CDR1 is SEHNR and CDR2 is FQNEAQ (reference sequence). There are 14 residues in the CDR3. CDR3 amino acids: CADRETLNTGELFF. In DNA, the CDR3 is TGTGCCGACCGCGAGACCTTGAACACCGGGGAGCTGTTTTTT. The whole variable domain, filled in from reference TRBV7-9 and TRBJ2-2, reads DTGVSQNPRHKITKRGQNVTFRCDPISEHNRLYWYRQTLGQGPEFLTYFQNEAQLEKSRLLSDRFSAERPKGSFSTLEIQRTEQGDSAMYLCADRETLNTGELFFGEGSRLTVL.

J is TRBJ2-1 and V is TRBV9; D is perhaps TRBD2 (5 bases). Germline CDR1 and CDR2: SGDLS and YYNGEE. This CDR3 comprises 16 residues. Between the trimmed V and J ends, which lost 0 bases and 2 bases, there was a span of 12 bases. Here the CDR3 reads CASSVGAGNAYNEQFF. The CDR3 DNA reads TGTGCCAGCAGCGTAGGTGCGGGCAATGCCTACAATGAGCAGTTCTTC.